The 22 T cell receptor beta chains listed next were all sequenced from one sample in a study of CD8 T cells in ankylosing spondylitis. Study observations and caveats: Blood of patients with ankylosing spondylitis appeared to be characterized by a TCR beta motif of fewer than 10 highly homologous variants.

These TCRs' antigens remain unknown. TCRdb recomputed calls from the 5' RACE reads with MiXCR, one row per CDR3 protein. The sample includes about 840,000 distinct CDR3 sequences, about 12% of them seen just once. Sequencing was performed on blood, either unsorted or a sorted T cell fraction (not recorded which). The receptors were sampled from a male donor with ankylosing spondylitis.

In this sample, this clonotype turned up a few times. This chain connects TRBV6-5 to TRBJ2-3; 7 bases line up with TRBD1. The CDR3 runs 15 residues. After removal of 0 bases from V and 3 bases from J, the junction contained 3 bases not matched to a gene. Germline V gene lookup returns CDR1 MNHEY and CDR2 SVGAGI. The CDR3 spells CASSYSGGTTDTQYF. CDR3 DNA: TGTGCCAGCAGTTACTCAGGGGGCACGACAGATACGCAGTATTTT.

The chain joins TRBV4-3 to TRBJ2-5; 8 bases are shared with TRBD1. The germline V gene has CDR1 LGHNA and CDR2 YSLEER. The V segment lost 4 bases and the J segment 5 bases; nucleotides outside the gene matches: 12. The CDR3 is made up of 16 amino acids. CDR3 coding DNA: TGCGCCAGCAGCCCAGGGACAGGAGTTCGGGAGGAGACCCAGTACTTC. Translation: CASSPGTGVREETQYF.

The gene calls are TRBV7-3 and TRBJ1-4; D not certain. The CDR3 length is 15 residues. Trimming removed 0 bases at V and 3 bases at J, with 8 bases between. Germline V gene data show CDR1 as SGHTA and CDR2 as FQGTGA. The CDR3 sequence is CASSLTRAANEKLFF. CDR3 DNA: TGTGCCAGCAGCTTAACGAGGGCTGCTAATGAAAAACTGTTTTTT.

This chain links TRBV6-1 with TRBJ2-2; no definite D call. The CDR3 has 14 residues. Germline V gives CDR1 MNHNS, CDR2 SASEGT. V lost 7 bases to trimming and J lost 1 base, with 10 bases between them. The CDR3 sequence: CASTSSGNTGELFF. The CDR3 DNA reads as TGTGCCAGCACCTCCTCAGGGAACACCGGGGAGCTGTTTTTT.

The chain has TRBV6-2 or TRBV6-3 and TRBJ1-1, with 12 bases fitting TRBD1. This CDR3 region has 17 residues. Germline lookup yields CDR1 MNHEY and CDR2 SVGEGT. With 7 bases clipped from V and 0 bases from J, the junction kept 9 bases outside the gene matches. The CDR3 coding sequence is TGTGCCAGCACTAGGGACAGGGGGCCGTCTATGAACACTGAAGCTTTCTTT. It is translated as CASTRDRGPSMNTEAFF.

Ten or more counts support this clonotype. The chain couples TRBV29-1 to TRBJ1-2; TRBD1 is a possible D gene (5 bases). The length of the CDR3 is 12 residues. Trimming took off 7 bases at V and 5 bases at J, with 14 bases between the two ends. The germline V gene has CDR1 SQVTM and CDR2 ANQGSEA. The CDR3 DNA reads as TGCAGCGATGGGGCAGGGTGGTATGGCTACACCTTC. Its protein is CSDGAGWYGYTF.

The V call is TRBV28, the J call TRBJ2-3; 9 nucleotides line up with TRBD2. The CDR3 extends over 17 amino acids. The V and J ends lost 10 bases and 4 bases, in that order; junction bases with no gene match: 18. Germline values: CDR1 MDHEN, CDR2 SYDVKM. The CDR3 DNA follows: TGTGCCACCACTGGGGTAGCGGGAGTAGGAGGGCCAGATACGCAGTATTTT. Amino acids: CATTGVAGVGGPDTQYF.

This clonotype was found a few times. The CDR3 loop is CASSQDMAGGADTQYF. The CDR3 DNA is TGCGCCAGCAGCCAAGATATGGCGGGAGGGGCAGATACGCAGTATTTT. This sequence joins TRBV4-3 and TRBJ2-3; 9 nucleotides agree with TRBD2. The CDR3 is 16 residues long. The V segment lost 0 bases and the J segment 4 bases; nucleotides outside the gene matches: 5. Germline V gene sequence: CDR1 LGHNA, CDR2 YSLEER.

This clonotype was detected only a few times. This chain connects TRBV6-1 to TRBJ1-4; tentatively, D is TRBD1 (6 bases). This CDR3 spans 16 amino acids. Trimming removed 5 bases at V and 5 bases at J, with 18 bases between. The germline V gene has CDR1 MNHNS and CDR2 SASEGT. CDR3: CASSTGQGRMNEKLFF. The CDR3 nucleotides are TGTGCCAGCAGTACAGGGCAGGGACGGATGAATGAAAAACTGTTTTTT.

This clonotype was observed at least ten times. The chain uses TRBV20-1 and TRBJ2-3, with unresolved D. Germline V gene sequence: CDR1 DFQATT, CDR2 SNEGSKA (reference sequence). The CDR3 spans 14 residues. V lost 3 bases, J lost 1 base, and 11 bases lay in between. CDR3 region: CSARASLGTDTQYF. CDR3 coding DNA: TGCAGTGCTAGGGCCAGCCTCGGCACAGATACGCAGTATTTT.

The chain is built from TRBV7-6 and TRBJ2-5; 8 nucleotides match TRBD1. The J segment lost 3 bases and the V segment lost 10 bases, leaving 19 bases of the junction unmatched. In germline, CDR1 is SGHVS, CDR2 FNYEAQ. CDR3 size: 17 residues. As DNA, the CDR3 is TGTGCCACCGCAGTCCTTGCTCCCGGGACAGGAAAAGAGACCCAGTACTTC. Translated: CATAVLAPGTGKETQYF.

In its sample, this clonotype was seen a few times. The rearrangement uses TRBV5-1 and TRBJ2-5; D could derive from TRBD1 or TRBD2 (7 bases each). The CDR3 is made up of 14 amino acids. The germline V and J ends were trimmed by 7 bases and 2 bases, with 15 bases remaining between them. Germline V lookup: CDR1 SGHRS, CDR2 YFSETQ. The CDR3 loop is CASQGGSGQETQYF. DNA for the CDR3: TGCGCCAGCCAGGGGGGGTCGGGACAAGAGACCCAGTACTTC.

The chain joins TRBV20-1 to TRBJ2-7; TRBD2 is a possible D gene (5 bases). Per germline, CDR1 DFQATT and CDR2 SNEGSKA (reference sequence). The CDR3 covers 12 residues. V was pared by 6 bases and J by 2 bases, with 11 bases between. CDR3 sequence reads: CSAQADPYEQYF. The CDR3 nucleotides are TGCAGTGCCCAAGCGGATCCCTACGAGCAGTACTTC.

The V and J genes are TRBV24-1 and TRBJ2-2; D not resolved. V was shortened by 9 bases and J by 1 base, with 11 bases between the two germline ends. CDR1 and CDR2 (germline): KGHDR, SFDVKD. CDR3 size: 14 residues. CDR3 coding DNA: TGTGCCACCTCGACCCCCGAGAACACCGGGGAGCTGTTTTTT. Translation gives CATSTPENTGELFF.

This clonotype was counted only a few times. This rearrangement joins TRBV7-9 to TRBJ2-7; D gene ambiguous. The CDR3 is made up of 12 amino acids. Trimming left V 5 bases short and J 6 bases short, with 11 bases between. Germline V gives CDR1 SEHNR, CDR2 FQNEAQ (reference sequence). The CDR3, as DNA: TGTGCCAGCAGCGAGGTTCGAGGCGAGCAGTACTTC. Translating it yields CASSEVRGEQYF.

The chain joins TRBV4-2 to TRBJ2-5; 10 bases map to TRBD2. The CDR3 contains 15 residues. Germline CDR1 reads LGHNA; CDR2 reads YNFKEQ. Trimming cost V 3 bases and J 3 bases; bases outside gene matches: 4. CDR3 sequence: CASSHGLAEEETQYF. DNA of the CDR3: TGTGCCAGCAGCCATGGACTAGCGGAAGAAGAGACCCAGTACTTC.

This clonotype has only a few counts. The chain combines TRBV14 with TRBJ2-5; D not certain. The germline V gene encodes CDR1 SGHDN and CDR2 FVKESK. V was cut by 0 bases and J by 8 bases, with 7 bases left in between. The CDR3 is 12 residues long. CDR3 in amino acids: CASSQEDGTQYF. CDR3 DNA sequence: TGTGCCAGCAGCCAAGAGGACGGCACCCAGTACTTC.

The table lists this clonotype with a few counts. The chain links TRBV28 to TRBJ2-7; D possibly matches TRBD1 or TRBD2 (5 bases each). The CDR3 contains 13 residues. Trimming left V 10 bases short and J 2 bases short, with 15 bases between. Germline V gene lookup returns CDR1 MDHEN and CDR2 SYDVKM. CDR3 region: CATRRGTTYEQYF. CDR3 nucleotide sequence: TGTGCCACTCGACGTGGGACCACCTACGAGCAGTACTTC.

The chain has TRBV10-2 and TRBJ2-2; weak D call: TRBD2 (5 bases). The CDR3 has 13 residues. The V end lost 6 bases, the J end lost 3 bases, and 8 bases lay between the germline ends. The germline V gene has CDR1 WSHSY and CDR2 SAAADI. CDR3 amino acids: CASRKRDTGELFF. The CDR3 DNA is TGCGCCAGCAGAAAGAGGGACACCGGGGAGCTGTTTTTT.

Many counts were recorded for this clonotype. CDR3 residues: CASRPRGQRDEQYF. The CDR3 nucleotides read TGTGCCAGCAGACCCAGGGGTCAACGGGACGAGCAGTACTTC. The chain combines TRBV12-3 or TRBV12-4 with TRBJ2-7; the D gene is possibly TRBD1 (6 bases). V lost 6 bases, J lost 5 bases, and 17 bases lay in between. This CDR3 spans 14 amino acids.

This clonotype was counted between two and nine times. The V call is TRBV5-1, the J call TRBJ1-2; perhaps TRBD1 as D (5 bases). The ends were cut back, 0 bases at V and 4 bases at J, with 10 bases in the middle. The germline CDR1 and CDR2 sequences are SGHRS and YFSETQ. This CDR3 contains 14 residues. In DNA, the CDR3 is TGCGCCAGCAGCTTGGGAGAGGGACGCTATGGCTACACCTTC. Residues: CASSLGEGRYGYTF. Full variable domain (remainder filled in from reference TRBV5-1 and TRBJ1-2): KAGVTQTPRYLIKTRGQQVTLSCSPISGHRSVSWYQQTPGQGLQFLFEYFSETQRNKGNFPGRFSGRQFSNSRSEMNVSTLELGDSALYLCASSLGEGRYGYTFGSGTRLTVV.

This clonotype was picked up many times. V usage is TRBV20-1 and J usage is TRBJ2-7, with 11 bases aligning to TRBD2. The CDR3 spans 14 residues. Germline CDR1 and CDR2: DFQATT and SNEGSKA (reference sequence). V lost 5 bases to trimming and J lost 3 bases; unmatched junction nucleotides: 6. CDR3 DNA sequence: TGCAGTGCTGGCAGACTAGCGGGAAACTACGAGCAGTACTTC. It codes for CSAGRLAGNYEQYF.